This record covers a single T cell receptor (beta chain). Authors' processing steps: Estimation of nucleated cell counts was performed using reference gene primer amplification. This table comes from immunoSEQ multiplex PCR, and its TCRdb copy is limited to in-frame clones, with some not included. For V, J and clone size, that table is used; D and trimming come from the DNA. The table shows 140,000 to 150,000 clones, with around 80% occurring only once. The data are from a study of blood T cell repertoires in COVID-19. Whole-study context: Material from acute and convalescent COVID-19 was sourced from the United States, Italy and Spain. Sample material is recorded as cDNA or gDNA derived from T cells, B-cell-depleted T cells, or PBMCs.

Per germline, CDR1 SGHAT and CDR2 FQNNGV. V was cut by 5 bases and J by 3 bases, with 16 bases left in between. This CDR3 has 15 residues. This chain connects TRBV11-2 to TRBJ2-5, with D maybe TRBD1 (5 bases). The TCR was taken from a man between 60 and 75 years old with active or convalescent COVID-19. Specimen: peripheral blood. The CDR3 loop is CASSAGQRSKETQYF. The CDR3 DNA reads as TGTGCCAGCAGCGCCGGACAACGTTCTAAAGAGACCCAGTACTTC.